This T cell receptor beta chain originates from a study of T cell repertoires in cytomegalovirus infection. Study summary: Shared public TCR beta signatures pointed to both CMV infection and a matching HLA type.

MiXCR, run by TCRdb on the reads, gives a single entry per CDR3 protein. In the table there are 250,000 to 300,000 distinct CDR3 sequences, about a quarter of which are singletons. General study findings and limits: Accumulated public TCR beta family frequency recognized individuals carrying CMV together with the relevant HLA.

This clonotype has ten or more counts. The antigen is undetermined. CDR1 is SGHTA and CDR2 is FQGNSA in the germline V gene. CDR3 length: 12 residues. Deletions cut 4 bases from V and 4 bases from J, with 7 bases between. The V and J genes are TRBV7-2 and TRBJ2-5; D might be TRBD1 (5 bases). The sequence derives from a human donor in good health (CMV status not recorded). Some clones in this sample may be carry-over from other donors' samples. Material: PBMCs. For the CDR3, the DNA is TGTGCCAGCAGCTACGACAGAGAGACCCAGTACTTC. It encodes CASSYDRETQYF. The full variable domain, with the rest looked up from reference TRBV7-2 and TRBJ2-5, is GAGVSQSPSNKVTEKGKDVELRCDPISGHTALYWYRQSLGQGLEFLIYFQGNSAPDKSGLPSDRFSAERTGGSVSTLTIQRTQQEDSAVYLCASSYDRETQYFGPGTRLLVL.